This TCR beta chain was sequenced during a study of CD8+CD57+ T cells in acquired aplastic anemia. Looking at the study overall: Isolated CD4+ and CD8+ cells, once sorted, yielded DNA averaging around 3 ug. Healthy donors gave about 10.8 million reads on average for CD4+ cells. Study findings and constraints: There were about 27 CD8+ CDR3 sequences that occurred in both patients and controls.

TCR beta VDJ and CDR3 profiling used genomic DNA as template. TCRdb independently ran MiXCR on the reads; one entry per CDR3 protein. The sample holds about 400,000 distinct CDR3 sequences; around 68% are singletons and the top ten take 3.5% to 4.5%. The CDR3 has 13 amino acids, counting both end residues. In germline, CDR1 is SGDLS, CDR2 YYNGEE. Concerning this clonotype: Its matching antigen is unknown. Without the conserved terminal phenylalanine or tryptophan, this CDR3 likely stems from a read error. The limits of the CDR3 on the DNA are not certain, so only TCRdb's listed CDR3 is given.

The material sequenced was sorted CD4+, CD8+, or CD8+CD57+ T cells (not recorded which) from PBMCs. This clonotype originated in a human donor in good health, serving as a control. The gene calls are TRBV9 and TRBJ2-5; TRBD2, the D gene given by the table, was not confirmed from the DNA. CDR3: CASSVTGTSGVEI.